These 21 T cell receptor beta chains came from one sample sequenced in a study of shared clonotypes between healthy human individuals. Profiled with immunoSEQ multiplex PCR; TCRdb holds only in-frame clones, not every one. The table records roughly 700,000 clones, around 67% of them present only once. Sequencing input: memory CD4+ T cells sorted from blood. Subset described: CD45RA-negative fraction. The origin of the receptors is a woman aged 25 to 39 in good health.

Only a few counts were recorded for this clone. The chain recombines TRBV7-6 with TRBJ2-5; no clear D. Germline V gene data show CDR1 as SGHVS and CDR2 as FNYEAQ. The CDR3 covers 15 residues. Trimming left V 2 bases short and J 4 bases short, with 14 bases between. The CDR3 is CASSLNAVVGETQYF. The CDR3 region has the DNA TGTGCCAGCAGCTTAAACGCGGTGGTGGGAGAGACCCAGTACTTC.

Of note for this clone: It differs at one base from a far larger clone, so likely a read error. The chain uses TRBV20-1 and TRBJ2-5; D is undetermined. CDR1 and CDR2 (germline): DFQATT, SNEGSKA (reference sequence). V lost 3 bases and J 7 bases, leaving 6 bases between the germline ends. This CDR3 region has 10 residues. As DNA, the CDR3 is TGCAGTGCTAGGATGGGGACCCAGTACTTC. Its translation is CSARMGTQYF.

V is TRBV19 and J is TRBJ2-1; 14 positions match TRBD2. CDR1 LNHDA and CDR2 SQIVND come from the germline V gene (reference sequence). Trimming at V came to 6 bases and at J to 2 bases, leaving 6 bases not matched to a gene. The CDR3 sequence is 17 residues long. The CDR3 region is CASRTPGLAGAYNEQFF. The CDR3 DNA reads TGTGCCAGTAGGACTCCGGGACTAGCGGGAGCCTACAATGAGCAGTTCTTC.

The chain uses TRBV19 and TRBJ1-5, with 8 nucleotides matching TRBD1. The CDR3 is 17 amino acids. CDR1 LNHDA and CDR2 SQIVND come from the germline V gene (reference sequence). V shed 5 bases, J shed 2 bases, and the junction held 11 bases outside the gene matches. The CDR3 coding sequence is TGTGCCAGTAGTCCCCACCCTCAGGGGGCGGGCAATCAGCCCCAGCATTTT. This encodes CASSPHPQGAGNQPQHF.

This rearrangement joins TRBV11-2 to TRBJ2-1; 11 bases match TRBD2. CDR1 and CDR2 from the germline V gene are SGHAT and FQNNGV. The CDR3 length is 18 residues. Germline trimming cut 1 base from V and 2 bases from J; bases unmatched to any gene: 7. The CDR3 region is CASSLGPRLAGTYNEQFF. The DNA of the CDR3 is TGTGCCAGCAGCTTAGGCCCCAGACTAGCGGGAACCTACAATGAGCAGTTCTTC.

The chain uses TRBV28 and TRBJ1-3; D unclear. In germline, CDR1 is MDHEN, CDR2 SYDVKM. Trimming shortened V by 4 bases and J by 3 bases, and 7 bases separated the two germline ends. The CDR3 contains 13 residues. The CDR3 protein is CASSYGRGNTIYF. The CDR3 DNA follows: TGTGCCAGCAGTTATGGACGTGGAAACACCATATATTTT.

The gene calls are TRBV11-2 and TRBJ2-7; D call uncertain. Trimming left V 0 bases short and J 6 bases short, with 6 bases between. Germline V gene sequence: CDR1 SGHAT, CDR2 FQNNGV. This CDR3 spans 12 amino acids. The CDR3 region is CASSLEGSEQYF. The DNA for the CDR3 is TGTGCCAGCAGCTTAGAAGGATCCGAGCAGTACTTC.

The gene calls are TRBV27 and TRBJ1-2, with 7 bases aligning to TRBD1. The CDR3 spans 14 residues. Looked up from germline, CDR1 is MNHEY and CDR2 is SMNVEV (reference sequence). Germline trimming cut 5 bases from V and 7 bases from J; bases unmatched to any gene: 10. The CDR3 sequence is CASSPAGTASGYTF. In DNA form, the CDR3 reads TGTGCCAGCAGTCCGGCCGGGACAGCAAGTGGCTACACCTTC.

With regard to this clone: This sample includes further DNA sequences coding for the same CDR3. V is TRBV28 and J is TRBJ2-7; maybe TRBD2 (6 bases). The germline V gene encodes CDR1 MDHEN and CDR2 SYDVKM. This CDR3 is 14 amino acids long. The germline V and J ends were trimmed by 2 bases and 3 bases, with 11 bases remaining between them. CDR3: CASSLTGLSYEQYF. In nucleotides, the CDR3 is TGTGCCAGCAGTTTAACCGGACTAAGCTACGAGCAGTACTTC. The whole variable domain, remainder taken from reference TRBV28 and TRBJ2-7, is DVKVTQSSRYLVKRTGEKVFLECVQDMDHENMFWYRQDPGLGLRLIYFSYDVKMKEKGDIPEGYSVSREKKERFSLILESASTNQTSMYLCASSLTGLSYEQYFGPGTRLTVT.

This chain uses TRBV7-8 with TRBJ1-5, with TRBD1 matching over 7 bases. Trimming cost V 2 bases and J 7 bases; bases outside gene matches: 11. Germline CDR1 SGHVS, CDR2 FQNEAQ. This CDR3 spans 16 amino acids. The CDR3, as DNA: TGTGCCAGCAGCTTACTAGTATGGGACAGAAGACAGCCCCAGCATTTT. It codes for CASSLLVWDRRQPQHF.

This clone was counted a single time. The chain combines TRBV1 with TRBJ1-2. TRBV1 is classified as a pseudogene. This CDR3 has 16 amino acids. DNA of the CDR3: TGCACCAGCAGCCTGCGAAGTTTGCGAAAGACCTATGGCTACACCTTC. Its protein product is CTSSLRSLRKTYGYTF.

V gene TRBV5-5 combines with J gene TRBJ2-3; 11 bases fit TRBD2. V gave up 3 bases and J gave up 1 base; unmatched junction bases: 4. The CDR3 totals 16 residues. Germline V gene data show CDR1 as SGHKS and CDR2 as YYEKEE (reference sequence). The CDR3 sequence: CASSSGTSGGTDTQYF. In nucleotides, the CDR3 is TGTGCCAGCAGCTCCGGGACTAGCGGTGGCACAGATACGCAGTATTTT.

This chain connects TRBV25-1 to TRBJ1-5; perhaps TRBD1 as D (6 bases). Per the germline V gene, CDR1 is MGHDK and CDR2 is SYGVNS. The CDR3 consists of 18 residues. V lost 4 bases to trimming and J lost 7 bases, with 26 bases between them. For the CDR3, the DNA is TGTGCCAGCAGTGCAAAGGACCCCGTATGGGGGCCCGGGCAGCCCCAGCATTTT. This translates into CASSAKDPVWGPGQPQHF.

The V and J genes are TRBV19 and TRBJ2-6; tentative D call: TRBD1 (6 bases). Per the germline V gene, CDR1 is LNHDA and CDR2 is SQIVND (reference sequence). V was trimmed by 7 bases and J by 0 bases, leaving 7 bases between them. The CDR3 length is 14 residues. CDR3 sequence reads: CASTRGSGANVLTF. The CDR3, as DNA: TGTGCCAGTACCAGGGGCTCTGGGGCCAACGTCCTGACTTTC. The full variable domain, its missing parts supplied by reference TRBV19 and TRBJ2-6, is DGGITQSPKYLFRKEGQNVTLSCEQNLNHDAMYWYRQDPGQGLRLIYYSQIVNDFQKGDIAEGYSVSREKKESFPLTVTSAQKNPTAFYLCASTRGSGANVLTFGAGSRLTVL.

The rearrangement joins TRBV19 to TRBJ2-5; 9 positions agree with TRBD1. Germline values: CDR1 LNHDA, CDR2 SQIVND (reference sequence). V dropped 7 bases and J dropped 5; count of bases not matched to a gene: 8. The CDR3 is made up of 14 amino acids. The DNA of the CDR3 is TGTGCCAGTAAGAACAGGGGGCGCGCGGAGACCCAGTACTTC. Translating gives CASKNRGRAETQYF.

J is TRBJ2-5 and V is TRBV2; 7 nucleotides match TRBD1. The J call may be in error: the DNA end matches TRBJ2-7 better. The CDR3 length is 14 residues. Looked up from germline, CDR1 is SNHLY and CDR2 is FYNNEI. Here the CDR3 reads CASSGDRASYEQYF. CDR3 nucleotide sequence: TGTGCCAGCAGCGGAGACAGGGCCTCCTACGAGCAGTACTTC.

The rearrangement uses TRBV5-8 and TRBJ2-7; the match to TRBD1 covers 9 bases. The CDR3 spans 16 residues. Germline V lookup: CDR1 SGHTS, CDR2 YDEGEE. Unmatched junction bases numbered 14, after V lost 3 bases and J lost 7 bases. Here the CDR3 reads CASSYYPGQGEEEQYF. DNA for the CDR3: TGTGCCAGCAGCTATTACCCGGGACAGGGTGAGGAGGAGCAGTACTTC.

The chain recombines TRBV27 with TRBJ2-5; no definite D call. The length of the CDR3 is 15 residues. V was shortened by 5 bases and J by 4 bases, with 17 bases between the two germline ends. CDR1 MNHEY and CDR2 SMNVEV come from the germline V gene (reference sequence). The DNA of the CDR3 is TGTGCCAGCAGTGCCGGGCCGTCCTGGGTAGAGACCCAGTACTTC. Encoded protein: CASSAGPSWVETQYF.

The rearrangement joins TRBV7-9 to TRBJ2-1, with D perhaps matching TRBD2 (6 bases). Between the trimmed V and J ends, which lost 5 bases and 8 bases, there was a span of 10 bases. CDR1 SEHNR and CDR2 FQNEAQ come from the germline V gene (reference sequence). The CDR3 has 12 residues. The CDR3 bases are TGTGCCAGCAGCAGATCTAGCGATGAGCAGTTCTTC. Translating it yields CASSRSSDEQFF. Together with reference TRBV7-9 and TRBJ2-1, the CDR3 gives the full variable domain: DTGVSQNPRHKITKRGQNVTFRCDPISEHNRLYWYRQTLGQGPEFLTYFQNEAQLEKSRLLSDRFSAERPKGSFSTLEIQRTEQGDSAMYLCASSRSSDEQFFGPGTRLTVL.

This clone was recorded a few times. This chain connects TRBV5-1 to TRBJ1-1, with no clear D. Trimming pared 0 bases from V and 4 bases from J, leaving 10 bases between. From germline, CDR1 is SGHRS and CDR2 YFSETQ. This CDR3 comprises 14 residues. CDR3: CASSLVGVGTEAFF. The CDR3 coding sequence is TGCGCCAGCAGCTTGGTGGGAGTGGGCACTGAAGCTTTCTTT.

About this clone: Other DNA sequences within the sample encode an identical CDR3. The CDR3 sequence is CASSSRTANYGYTF. The CDR3 nucleotides are TGCGCCAGCAGCTCCCGGACGGCTAACTATGGCTACACCTTC. V is TRBV5-1 and J is TRBJ1-2; D is uncertain. The V gene lost 3 bases and the J gene lost 0 bases, with 9 bases spanning the gap. CDR3 size: 14 residues. The germline V gene encodes CDR1 SGHRS and CDR2 YFSETQ. Full variable domain (remainder filled in from reference TRBV5-1 and TRBJ1-2): KAGVTQTPRYLIKTRGQQVTLSCSPISGHRSVSWYQQTPGQGLQFLFEYFSETQRNKGNFPGRFSGRQFSNSRSEMNVSTLELGDSALYLCASSSRTANYGYTFGSGTRLTVV.